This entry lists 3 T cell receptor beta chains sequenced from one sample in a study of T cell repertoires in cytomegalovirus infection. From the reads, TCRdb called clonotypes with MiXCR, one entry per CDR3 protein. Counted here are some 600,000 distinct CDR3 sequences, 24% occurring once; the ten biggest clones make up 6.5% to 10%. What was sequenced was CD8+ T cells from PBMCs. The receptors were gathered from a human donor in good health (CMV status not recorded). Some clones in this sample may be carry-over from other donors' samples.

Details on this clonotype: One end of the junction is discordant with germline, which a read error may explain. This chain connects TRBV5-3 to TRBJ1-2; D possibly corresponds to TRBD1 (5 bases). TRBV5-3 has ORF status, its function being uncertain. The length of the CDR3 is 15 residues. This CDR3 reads CASSLSQRDYYGYTF. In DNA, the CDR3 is TGTGCCAGCAGCTTGAGTCAACGGGACTACTATGGCTACACCTTC.

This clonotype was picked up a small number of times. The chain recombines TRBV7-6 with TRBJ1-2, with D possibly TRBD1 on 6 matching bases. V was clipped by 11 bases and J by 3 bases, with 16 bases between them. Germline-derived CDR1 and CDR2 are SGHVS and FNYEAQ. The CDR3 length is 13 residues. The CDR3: CALLGGRDYGYTF. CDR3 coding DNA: TGTGCCCTCCTGGGGGGGCGTGACTATGGCTACACCTTC.

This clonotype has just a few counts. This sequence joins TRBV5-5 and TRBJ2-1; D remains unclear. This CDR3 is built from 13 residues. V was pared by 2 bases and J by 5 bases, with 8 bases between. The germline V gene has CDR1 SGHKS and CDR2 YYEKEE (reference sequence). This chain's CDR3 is CASSFSDNNEQFF. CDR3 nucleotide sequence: TGTGCCAGCAGCTTTTCAGACAACAATGAGCAGTTCTTC.